This TCR beta chain is drawn from a study of cytomegalovirus exposure and HLA in healthy donors (dated by TCRdb to 2016 to 2017). A note on the overall study: According to an earlier analysis of a few hundred of the donors, some 180 million T cells yielded 117 million unique TCR beta sequences and about 300 Gb of sequence data. The genetic ancestry cluster associated with self-reported Caucasian donors included over 65% of the 300 to 400 genotyped donors. The later analysis used no new phenotypic data to find candidate immune exposures, relying instead on TCR beta sequences and their occurrence across donors. About 5 DR-DQ haplotypes were handled as single units for association and clustering, since linkage in the cohort was strong. In a later genetic analysis, genome-wide SNP genotypes for about 55% of the roughly 670 donors were used, and that subset was treated as a discovery cohort. Besides the first cohort of 666 subjects, a separate validation cohort made up of 120 different subjects was used. The study used immunosequencing to profile the T cell repertoires of 600 to 850 subjects and linked those repertoires to cytomegalovirus serostatus. Donor age, sex, ethnicity and CMV serostatus were compiled alongside the repertoire data. To decide whether each TCR beta V gene segment behaved as functional or pseudogenic, an earlier analysis of some 600 of the donors relied on high-throughput TCR beta sequencing. To predict cytomegalovirus infection status, the study combined high-throughput TCR immunosequencing, statistical association of individual TCRs with disease status, and machine learning. An early release covering some 640 HLA-typed donors comprised approximately 300 gigabases of sequencing data and 85 million to 100 million unique TCR sequences. Both class I and class II loci were covered by HLA typing, at four-digit resolution. In a later analysis, previously published TCR beta repertoires from 666 donors were re-analyzed and high-resolution HLA genotyping was added so that TCR occurrence patterns could be studied. Typing coverage differed by locus: A, B, C, DRB1 and DQB1 were typed in roughly 620-630 donors, DQA1 in about 510, DPA1 in 600 to 610, and DPB1 in 472. Across some 400 genotyped donors of the cohort, an average of approximately 200,000 unique TCR beta nucleotide sequences per donor were sequenced, and around 19% of those sequences were non-productive. The study was designed to test whether signatures of past pathogen exposure could be identified by cataloging public T cell receptors. All discovery cohort repertoires had been generated on a single sequencing platform. What the study reported, not specific to this receptor: Most TCR sequences were seen in very few donors, while some public TCRs were found in many individuals. Assigning TCR associations to individual alleles was difficult when HLA alleles, especially DR and DQ, strongly co-occurred. CMV serostatus was the only immune exposure information available for the cohort. The study listed 150 to 200 TCR beta chains as associated with cytomegalovirus. In a later analysis, HLA-associated TCR beta chains were found to be more clonally expanded and to have lower generation probabilities than equally common non-associated chains. Sequencing depth was assumed to be roughly uniform across donors in the presence/absence analyses, though that assumption may not hold. Linkage disequilibrium might explain the correlated functional status among segregating V segments, but an unknown experimental factor could not be excluded. In a later analysis, TCR association rates were found to vary across HLA loci, with the most associated TCRs seen for DRB1 alleles and the fewest for HLA-C alleles. Because counts were too low, 15 to 20 rarely observed V segments, including chromosome 9 orphons, were excluded from the earlier analysis of 500 to 700 of the donors. According to a later analysis, parvovirus B19, influenza, CMV and Epstein-Barr virus appeared linked to several top co-occurrence clusters. In a later genetic analysis, fewer N-insertions in productive TCRs were reported among donors in an Asian-associated ancestry cluster than the roughly 700-donor mean. A group of highly shared sequence variants was considered likely to be a technical artifact of the sequencing pipeline. An earlier analysis of approximately 600 of the donors showed that most TCR beta V segments appeared in productive rearrangements either about 87% or about 30% of the time, which broadly matched IMGT annotations. In vitro tests confirmed that a few of the cytomegalovirus-associated TCR beta chains recognize cytomegalovirus antigens. A later analysis found that most CMV-associated TCR beta chains appeared HLA-restricted, with HLA associations seemingly driven largely by CMV exposure. HLA typing was unavailable for some donors at each locus, so association tests used only the typed subset. A further reported finding was that TCR beta sequences accurately predicted the HLA-A and HLA-B alleles for most subjects in the first cohort. Some IMGT-functional V segments, including TRBV6-2 and TRBV6-3, could not be told apart with the 87-base-pair reads, so those segments were excluded. The authors suggested that the approach could potentially be generalized to other disease states and immunological phenotypes. Only TCR beta chains were sequenced in this cohort, and the absence of alpha or paired-chain data limited detectable features. In a later analysis, 15,000 to 20,000 TCR beta sequences were associated with specific HLA alleles at a false discovery rate of 0.05. V-gene and J-gene trimming of TCR beta chains was associated with a missense DCLRE1C variant in a later genetic analysis, and the association was replicated in an independent cohort. Cytomegalovirus status was reported to be diagnosed by the classifier with high specificity and sensitivity in both the original and validation cohorts.

This clone occurred a few times. The antigen it recognizes is unknown. No quality values exist for individual bases; no much larger clone is one base distant. Libraries came from the immunoSEQ multiplex PCR assay. A mixture of 60 forward primers for TCR Vbeta segments and 13 reverse primers for TCR Jbeta segments was used in the multiplex PCR. The CDR3 region of rearranged TCR beta genes was amplified from genomic DNA by a multiplex PCR assay. Amplified TCR beta libraries were sequenced as 87-base-pair reads on the Illumina HiSeq System. Concerning the study's data processing: A later analysis tallied roughly 80 million unique TCR beta chains across the 550 to 850 repertoires, and approximately 12 million of those chains were shared by two or more donors. A nearest-neighbor algorithm error-corrected the raw reads and collapsed the reads into unique sequences, merging closely related sequences to remove PCR and sequencing errors. To assign V, D and J gene segments, CDR3 sequences were aligned to IMGT reference sequences. For a sequence to be retained, a match of at least six nucleotides was required to both a V gene segment and a J gene segment. A rearrangement counted as productive if the CDR3 had no stop codons and remained in frame with V and J, and every other rearrangement counted as non-productive. CDR3 was defined by IMGT convention, running from the second conserved V-encoded cysteine to the conserved J-encoded phenylalanine. The earlier analysis of about 590 of the donors excluded sequences that lacked an unambiguous match to a single V gene segment. An earlier analysis of under 750 of the donors called V segments functional above 56.7% productive rearrangements and segregating when the between-donor standard deviation exceeded 5%. A statistical classification framework was developed to diagnose cytomegalovirus status using the catalog of TCR beta chain sequences. In a later analysis, TCR nucleotide sequences were compared against IMGT/GENE-DB human TR gene sequences so that V and J genes could be assigned. In a later analysis, CDR3 sequences and most-parsimonious VDJ recombination scenarios were assigned using the TCRdist pipeline. In a later analysis, each TCR beta chain was defined by its CDR3 amino acid sequence together with its V-gene family, and reads without a unique V-gene family were excluded. To address suspected cross-contamination and a sequencing artifact, a later analysis removed under 600 highly shared, low-generation-probability nucleotide sequences. For each public chain, a later analysis derived a clonal expansion index from normalized ranks of inferred template counts within each repertoire. In a later analysis, generation probabilities were computed with a VDJ recombination model fitted to out-of-frame rearrangements, and the resulting probabilities were checked against IGoR. A later analysis scored TCR-TCR, TCR-HLA and TCR-CMV co-occurrence with hypergeometric tests, applying a repertoire-size bias correction to TCR pairs. A later analysis estimated false discovery rates by permuting HLA or CMV assignments 20 times. A later analysis grouped co-occurring TCRs with DBSCAN, adding TCRdist sequence similarity when clustering within HLA-allele-positive subsets. For co-occurrence clustering, repertoires with fewer than 30,000 or more than 120,000 public chains were excluded, along with a handful of repertoires with anomalous nucleotide sharing. Not all clones reach the TCRdb copy of this immuneACCESS table, which keeps in-frame sequences only. Checked studies attribute under half of the gap to unresolved V genes and leave the rest unexplained. That table furnishes V, J and clone size, whereas the DNA furnished D and trimming. The sample profile shows some 93,000 clones; about a tenth of them were found once. Together, the top ten hold just over 5% of the sample.

The cohort was made up of 666 healthy bone marrow donors. At the time of sampling, all cohort members were nominally healthy, though unrecorded immune exposures were likely present. The donor tested CMV seropositive and was one of the 289 seropositive cohort members. Every donor gave a peripheral blood sample, and the peripheral blood mononuclear cells from that sample were used for TCR beta sequencing. The Qiagen DNeasy Blood Extraction Kit was used to extract genomic DNA from the blood cell samples. The CDR3 spans 13 residues, from the cysteine through the phenylalanine. Only the CDR3 DNA stays, 39 bases, in frame from base 1.

The sample was PBMCs. The chain is encoded by TRBV21-1 joined to TRBJ2-7; the table assigns TRBD2, which was not confirmed against the DNA. TRBV21-1 is a recognized pseudogene. The clonotype originates from a man aged 45 to 65 in good health and CMV-seropositive. For the CDR3, the sequence is CASRKTSTYEQYF. DNA sequence: TGTGCCAGCAGGAAAACTAGCACCTACGAGCAGTACTTC.